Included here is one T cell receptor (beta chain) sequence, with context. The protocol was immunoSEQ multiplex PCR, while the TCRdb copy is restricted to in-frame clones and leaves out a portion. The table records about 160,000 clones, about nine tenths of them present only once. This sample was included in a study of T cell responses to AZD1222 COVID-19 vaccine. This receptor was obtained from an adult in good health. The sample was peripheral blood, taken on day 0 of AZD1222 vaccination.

CDR3 bases: TGTGCCAGCAGCTTAGGGCCCTCGGGGGGCTACACCTTC. It yields the protein CASSLGPSGGYTF. The chain links TRBV11-1 to TRBJ1-2; D is unclear. CDR3 length: 13 amino acids. CDR1 is SGHAT and CDR2 is FQDESV in the germline V gene (reference sequence). V was trimmed by 1 base and J by 8 bases, leaving 11 bases between them.